This T cell receptor beta chain derives from a study of regulatory T cells in long-lasting Graves disease. Investigators prepared the TCR beta libraries by applying iRepertoire HTBI primers and Arm-PCR of CDR3 regions. MiXCR was run by TCRdb on the multiplex PCR reads, yielding one entry per CDR3 protein. Of about 290,000 distinct CDR3 sequences detected, 22% appear once; the ten largest clones hold about 61%. Germline assignment: CDR1 SGHAT and CDR2 FQNNGV. This CDR3 is built from 14 residues. Trimming removed 0 bases at V and 3 bases at J, with 9 bases between. This clonotype was seen ten or more times. The time point here: persistent/refractory GD, antithyroid drugs over 5 years with positive TRAb. PBMCs were the source of the RNA used for TCR sequencing.

The specimen comprised peripheral blood mononuclear cells (PBMCs), sampled when the disease was refractory, from a patient treated with antithyroid drugs. The sequence derives from a female donor with Graves disease. The chain joins TRBV11-2 to TRBJ2-7, with unresolved D. The CDR3 region is CASSLDRSYYEQYF. CDR3 coding DNA: TGTGCCAGCAGCTTAGACAGGAGTTACTACGAGCAGTACTTC.